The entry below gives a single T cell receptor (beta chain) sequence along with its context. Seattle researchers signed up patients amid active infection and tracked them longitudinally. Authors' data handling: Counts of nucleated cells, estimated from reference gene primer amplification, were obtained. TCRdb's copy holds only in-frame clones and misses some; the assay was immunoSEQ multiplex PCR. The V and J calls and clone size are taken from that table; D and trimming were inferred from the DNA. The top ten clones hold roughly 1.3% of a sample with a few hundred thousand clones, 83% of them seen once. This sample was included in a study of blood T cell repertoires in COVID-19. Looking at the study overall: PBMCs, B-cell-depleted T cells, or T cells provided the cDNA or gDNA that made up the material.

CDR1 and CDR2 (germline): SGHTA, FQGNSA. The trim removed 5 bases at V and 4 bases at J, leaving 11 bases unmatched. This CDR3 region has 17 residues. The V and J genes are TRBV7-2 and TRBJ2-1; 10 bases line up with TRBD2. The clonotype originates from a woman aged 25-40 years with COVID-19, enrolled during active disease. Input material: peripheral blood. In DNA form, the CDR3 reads TGTGCCAGCAGCCATAACCTAGCGGGAGTAGCTTACAATGAGCAGTTCTTC. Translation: CASSHNLAGVAYNEQFF. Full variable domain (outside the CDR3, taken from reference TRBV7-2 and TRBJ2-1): GAGVSQSPSNKVTEKGKDVELRCDPISGHTALYWYRQSLGQGLEFLIYFQGNSAPDKSGLPSDRFSAERTGGSVSTLTIQRTQQEDSAVYLCASSHNLAGVAYNEQFFGPGTRLTVL.